The 2 T cell receptor beta chains below come from one sample, sequenced in a study of OX40 agonist ivuxolimab in advanced cancers. TCRdb keeps only in-frame clones here, not all; method: immunoSEQ multiplex PCR. The sample has about 68,000 clones, 91% seen once. The sample here was CD4+ or CD8+ T cells sorted from blood, taken in a trial of the OX40 agonist ivuxolimab. These receptors all stem from an adult with an advanced solid tumor such as melanoma, head and neck, liver or kidney cancer.

This rearrangement joins TRBV28 to TRBJ1-5; D is unclear. Germline CDR1 is MDHEN and CDR2 is SYDVKM. CDR3 size: 15 residues. Trimming shortened V by 2 bases and J by 1 base, and 9 bases separated the two germline ends. The CDR3 loop reads CASSLGDRSNQPQHF. Written as DNA, the CDR3 is TGTGCCAGCAGTTTAGGCGACCGAAGCAATCAGCCCCAGCATTTT.

V and J are TRBV5-5 and TRBJ2-1; 13 bases agree with TRBD2. V shed 4 bases, J shed 6 bases, and the junction held 10 bases outside the gene matches. The CDR3 consists of 17 residues. The germline V gene has CDR1 SGHKS and CDR2 YYEKEE (reference sequence). The CDR3 spells CASSVDRGLAGTNEQFF. CDR3 in DNA: TGTGCCAGCAGCGTGGACAGGGGACTAGCGGGGACCAATGAGCAGTTCTTC.